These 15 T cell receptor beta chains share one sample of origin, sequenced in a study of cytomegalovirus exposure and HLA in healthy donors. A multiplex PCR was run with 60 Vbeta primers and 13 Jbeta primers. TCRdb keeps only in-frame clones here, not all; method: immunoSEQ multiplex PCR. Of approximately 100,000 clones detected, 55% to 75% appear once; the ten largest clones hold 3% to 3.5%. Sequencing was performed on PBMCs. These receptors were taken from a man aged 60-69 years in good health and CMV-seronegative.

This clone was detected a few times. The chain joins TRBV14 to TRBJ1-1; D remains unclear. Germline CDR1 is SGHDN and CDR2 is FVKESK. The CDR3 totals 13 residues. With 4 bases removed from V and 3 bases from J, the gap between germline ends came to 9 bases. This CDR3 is CASSLYSDTEAFF. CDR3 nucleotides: TGTGCCAGCAGCCTTTACTCGGACACTGAAGCTTTCTTT.

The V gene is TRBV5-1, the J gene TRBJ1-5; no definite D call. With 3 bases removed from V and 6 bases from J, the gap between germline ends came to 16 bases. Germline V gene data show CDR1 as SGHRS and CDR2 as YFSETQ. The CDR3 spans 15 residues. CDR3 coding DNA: TGCGCCAGCAGCTCGGGCGCCGGGAGCGGTCAGCCCCAGCATTTT. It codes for CASSSGAGSGQPQHF.

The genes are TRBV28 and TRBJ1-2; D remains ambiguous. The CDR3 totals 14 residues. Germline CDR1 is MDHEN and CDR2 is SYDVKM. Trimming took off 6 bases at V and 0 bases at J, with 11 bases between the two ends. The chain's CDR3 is CASRDALANYGYTF. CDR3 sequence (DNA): TGTGCCAGCAGAGATGCCTTAGCTAACTATGGCTACACCTTC.

The DNA of the CDR3 is TGTGCCAGCAGTTCACAGGGGCCCGTTCAAGAGACCCAGTACTTC. Protein product: CASSSQGPVQETQYF. This chain joins TRBV5-4 and TRBJ2-5; 7 bases agree with TRBD1. Germline V CDR1 and CDR2: SGHNT, YYREEE (reference sequence). The CDR3 is made up of 15 amino acids. Trimming cost V 5 bases and J 2 bases; bases outside gene matches: 9.

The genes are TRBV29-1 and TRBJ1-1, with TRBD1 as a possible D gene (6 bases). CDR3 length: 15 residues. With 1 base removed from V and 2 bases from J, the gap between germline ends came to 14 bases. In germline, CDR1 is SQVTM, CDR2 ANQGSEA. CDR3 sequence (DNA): TGCAGCGTTGAAGGCGAGGGGGGGGCAAACACTGAAGCTTTCTTT. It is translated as CSVEGEGGANTEAFF.

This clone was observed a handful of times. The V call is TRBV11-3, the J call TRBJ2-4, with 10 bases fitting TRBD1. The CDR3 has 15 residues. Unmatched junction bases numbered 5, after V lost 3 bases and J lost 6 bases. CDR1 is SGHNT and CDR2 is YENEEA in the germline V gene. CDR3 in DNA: TGTGCCAGCAGCTTGACAGGGGGCCGAGGAAACATTCAGTACTTC. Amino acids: CASSLTGGRGNIQYF.

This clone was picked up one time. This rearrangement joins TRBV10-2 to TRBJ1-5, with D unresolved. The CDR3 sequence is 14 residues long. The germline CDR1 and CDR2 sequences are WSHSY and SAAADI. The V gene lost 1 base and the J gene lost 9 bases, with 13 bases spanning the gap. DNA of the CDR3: TGCGCCAGCAGTGAGTTCCCAGGCCAGTGGCCCCAGCATTTT. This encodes CASSEFPGQWPQHF.

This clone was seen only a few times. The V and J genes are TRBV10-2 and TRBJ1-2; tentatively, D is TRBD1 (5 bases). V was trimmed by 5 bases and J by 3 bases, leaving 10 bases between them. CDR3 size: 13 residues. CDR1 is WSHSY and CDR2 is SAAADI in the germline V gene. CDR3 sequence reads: CASSRGGDYGYTF. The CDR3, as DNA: TGCGCCAGCAGTCGCGGGGGGGACTATGGCTACACCTTC.

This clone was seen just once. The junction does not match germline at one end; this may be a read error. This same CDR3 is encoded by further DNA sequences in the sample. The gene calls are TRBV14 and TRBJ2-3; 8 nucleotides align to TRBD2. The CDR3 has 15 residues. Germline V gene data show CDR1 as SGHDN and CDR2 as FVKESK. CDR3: CASSQFTSGTDTQYF. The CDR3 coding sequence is TGTGCCAGCAGCCAGTTTACTAGCGGAACAGACACGCAGTATTTT.

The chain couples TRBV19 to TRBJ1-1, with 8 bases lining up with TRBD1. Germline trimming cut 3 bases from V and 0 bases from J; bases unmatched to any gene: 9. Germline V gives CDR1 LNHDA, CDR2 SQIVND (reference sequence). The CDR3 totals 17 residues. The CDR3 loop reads CASSMAGGKGMNTEAFF. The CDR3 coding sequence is TGTGCCAGTAGTATGGCAGGGGGCAAGGGGATGAACACTGAAGCTTTCTTT.

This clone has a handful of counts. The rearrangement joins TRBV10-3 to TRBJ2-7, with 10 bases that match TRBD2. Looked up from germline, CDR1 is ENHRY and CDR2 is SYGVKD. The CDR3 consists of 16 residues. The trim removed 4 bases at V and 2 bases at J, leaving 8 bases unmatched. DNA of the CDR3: TGTGCCATCAGTGGAGGATCTAGCGGGGGAACCTACGAGCAGTACTTC. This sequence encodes CAISGGSSGGTYEQYF.

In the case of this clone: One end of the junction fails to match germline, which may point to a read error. The CDR3 region is CASSRPGGEFVVF. The CDR3 DNA sequence: TGTGCCAGCAGCCGACCTGGGGGGGAGTTCGTAGTCTTC. J is TRBJ2-1 and V is TRBV13; 7 bases map to TRBD2. Germline assignment: CDR1 PRHDT and CDR2 FYEKMQ (reference sequence). The CDR3 is 13 amino acids.

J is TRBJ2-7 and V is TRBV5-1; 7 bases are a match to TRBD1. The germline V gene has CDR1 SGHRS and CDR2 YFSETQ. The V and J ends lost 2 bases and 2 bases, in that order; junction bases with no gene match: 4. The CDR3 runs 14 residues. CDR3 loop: CASSLSGTAYEQYF. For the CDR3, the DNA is TGCGCCAGCAGCTTATCCGGGACAGCCTACGAGCAGTACTTC.

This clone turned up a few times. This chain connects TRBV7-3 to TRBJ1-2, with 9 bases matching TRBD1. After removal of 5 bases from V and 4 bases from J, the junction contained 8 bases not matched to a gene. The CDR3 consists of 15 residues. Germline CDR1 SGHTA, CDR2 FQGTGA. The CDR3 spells CASSPGTGLTYGYTF. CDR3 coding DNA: TGTGCCAGCAGCCCCGGGACAGGGCTTACCTATGGCTACACCTTC.

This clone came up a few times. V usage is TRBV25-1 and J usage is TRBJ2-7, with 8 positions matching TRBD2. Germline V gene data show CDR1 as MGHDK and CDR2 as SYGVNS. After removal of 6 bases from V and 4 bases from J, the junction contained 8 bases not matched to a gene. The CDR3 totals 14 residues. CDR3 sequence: CASRPGGGHYEQYF. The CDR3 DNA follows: TGTGCCAGCAGGCCGGGCGGGGGGCATTACGAGCAGTACTTC.